Each of the 13 T cell receptor beta chains below was sequenced from the same sample in a study of CD8+ T cells in alopecia areata. Extracted RNA was reverse transcribed, and the resulting cDNA served as sequencing template. Sequencing was performed with immunoSEQ multiplex PCR; in TCRdb, only in-frame clones are kept and a portion is missing. The data contain some 120,000 clones, over 60% of them seen just once; the ten biggest clones take up around 5.7%. The sample's treatment: oral pan-JAK inhibitor, 5-10 mg twice daily. This material consisted of CD4+ T cells sorted from blood, taken at week 4, from a patient treated with tofacitinib. These receptors were obtained from a human donor with alopecia areata.

The V call is TRBV29-1, the J call TRBJ2-1; 7 bases fit TRBD1. This CDR3 comprises 15 residues. CDR1 is SQVTM and CDR2 is ANQGSEA in the germline V gene. V trimming: 5 bases; J trimming: 2 bases; junction bases outside the gene matches: 9. CDR3 nucleotide sequence: TGCAGCGTTCGCTTTGGGACAGTCACCTACAATGAGCAGTTCTTC. It encodes CSVRFGTVTYNEQFF.

The chain links TRBV5-1 to TRBJ2-1; 10 positions agree with TRBD2. This CDR3 has 16 residues. Trimming at V came to 4 bases and at J to 3 bases, leaving 7 bases not matched to a gene. CDR1 SGHRS and CDR2 YFSETQ come from the germline V gene. The chain's CDR3 is CASSPIAGGDYNEQFF. The CDR3 DNA reads as TGCGCCAGCAGCCCCATAGCGGGAGGAGACTACAATGAGCAGTTCTTC.

This clone was seen a few times. The chain recombines TRBV23-1 with TRBJ1-1, with no clear D. TRBV23-1 belongs to the ORF category, with a function that is uncertain. The CDR3 runs 12 residues. V lost 6 bases to trimming and J lost 7 bases, with 12 bases between them. The CDR3 bases are TGCGCCAGCAGCCCGGACCGCCTTGAAGCTTTCTTT. Residues: CASSPDRLEAFF.

A few counts support this clone. V is TRBV19 and J is TRBJ1-1, with D tentatively TRBD1 (5 bases). Germline V CDR1 and CDR2: LNHDA, SQIVND (reference sequence). V was trimmed by 4 bases and J by 7 bases, leaving 25 bases between them. The CDR3 runs 17 residues. CDR3 DNA: TGTGCCAGTAGTACGGAGGGGAGAACAGCGGTCGAGGGTGAAGCTTTCTTT. It translates to CASSTEGRTAVEGEAFF.

The V and J genes are TRBV25-1 and TRBJ2-3, with D possibly being TRBD1 or TRBD2 (5 bases each). The CDR3 has 17 residues. The V and J ends lost 6 bases and 2 bases respectively, with 21 bases between them. Per the germline V gene, CDR1 is MGHDK and CDR2 is SYGVNS. CDR3 region: CASRTGLNRASTDTQYF. CDR3 sequence (DNA): TGTGCCAGCAGGACGGGGCTAAACCGGGCCTCCACAGATACGCAGTATTTT.

This clone was picked up a small number of times. The V gene is TRBV10-3, the J gene TRBJ2-7; possible D gene TRBD1, 5 bases. Looked up from germline, CDR1 is ENHRY and CDR2 is SYGVKD. This CDR3 has 14 amino acids. Trimming removed 8 bases from V and 3 bases from J, with 17 bases in between. CDR3 loop: CAIEEGQGNYEQYF. Written as DNA, the CDR3 is TGTGCCATCGAGGAAGGGCAGGGTAACTACGAGCAGTACTTC.

The chain carries TRBV19 and TRBJ2-4; TRBD2 matches 13 bases. The germline V gene encodes CDR1 LNHDA and CDR2 SQIVND (reference sequence). V was pared by 4 bases and J by 2 bases, with 5 bases of the junction left unmatched. CDR3 length: 17 residues. The CDR3 is CASSKPGLAGPKNIQYF. The CDR3 DNA follows: TGTGCCAGTAGTAAACCGGGACTAGCGGGACCCAAAAACATTCAGTACTTC.

The V call is TRBV29-1, the J call TRBJ2-2, with D possibly TRBD1 on 5 matching bases. The CDR3 is made up of 13 amino acids. V gave up 2 bases and J gave up 5 bases, with 9 bases separating them. The germline V gene encodes CDR1 SQVTM and CDR2 ANQGSEA. The CDR3 DNA is TGCAGCGTTGAACTACAGGAAACCGGGGAGCTGTTTTTT. Residues: CSVELQETGELFF.

This clone was counted a few times. The chain carries TRBV15 and TRBJ2-5; 8 nucleotides agree with TRBD1. Germline lookup yields CDR1 LNHNV and CDR2 YYDKDF (reference sequence). V shed 5 bases and J 0 bases; nucleotides not matched to a gene: 11. The CDR3 has 17 amino acids. The CDR3 region has the DNA TGTGCCACCAGCCCCGCCACAGGGGGAGGTCACCAAGAGACCCAGTACTTC. Amino acid sequence: CATSPATGGGHQETQYF.

This clone has only a few counts. In the same sample, other DNA sequences code for this CDR3. The chain has TRBV18 and TRBJ2-1; D gene ambiguous. The ends were cut back, 3 bases at V and 4 bases at J, with 1 base in the middle. Per germline, CDR1 KGHSH and CDR2 LQKENI. The CDR3 is 11 amino acids. The CDR3 loop is CASSPYNEQFF. The CDR3 DNA reads as TGTGCCAGCTCACCTTACAATGAGCAGTTCTTC. Full variable domain (remainder filled in from reference TRBV18 and TRBJ2-1): NAGVMQNPRHLVRRRGQEARLRCSPMKGHSHVYWYRQLPEEGLKFMVYLQKENIIDESGMPKERFSAEFPKEGPSILRIQQVVRGDSAAYFCASSPYNEQFFGPGTRLTVL.

The chain joins TRBV4-2 to TRBJ1-2; 7 bases fit TRBD1. CDR3 length: 16 amino acids. Germline V gene sequence: CDR1 LGHNA, CDR2 YNFKEQ. The junction had 11 bases not matched to a gene; V was cut back by 3 bases and J by 4 bases. The CDR3 sequence: CASSQFTRGTVYGYTF. Here the CDR3 DNA reads TGTGCCAGCAGCCAGTTTACCAGGGGGACGGTCTATGGCTACACCTTC.

The J gene is TRBJ2-1, the V gene TRBV5-1; tentative D call: TRBD1 (6 bases). The CDR3 contains 15 residues. Trimming removed 4 bases from V and 4 bases from J, with 15 bases in between. The germline V gene encodes CDR1 SGHRS and CDR2 YFSETQ. In DNA form, the CDR3 reads TGCGCCAGCAGCCTAACATTGGACAGATACAATGAGCAGTTCTTC. It yields the protein CASSLTLDRYNEQFF.

This clone was recorded a few times. This rearrangement joins TRBV7-9 to TRBJ2-5, with D perhaps TRBD1 (6 bases). Trimming removed 5 bases at V and 1 base at J, with 11 bases between. Germline CDR1 and CDR2: SEHNR and FQNEAQ (reference sequence). This CDR3 spans 14 amino acids. CDR3 nucleotide sequence: TGTGCCAGCAGCCCCGGGACAAGCCAAGAGACCCAGTACTTC. It yields the protein CASSPGTSQETQYF.